One T cell receptor (beta chain) is described in this entry. Its antigen remains unidentified. Additional DNA sequences in this sample encode the identical CDR3. Data came from immunoSEQ multiplex PCR; TCRdb stores just in-frame clones and leaves some out. The sample includes 1.4 million to 1.5 million clones, roughly 96% of them seen just once. This entry belongs to a study of shared clonotypes between healthy human individuals. The ends lost 1 base at V and 5 bases at J; junction bases unmatched: 1. Germline V gene lookup returns CDR1 SGHRS and CDR2 YFSETQ. The CDR3 consists of 13 residues. Study results and limitations: Relative to clonotypes present in all four donors, those not shared had lower generation probabilities.

The genes are TRBV5-1 and TRBJ2-5, with 8 bases fitting TRBD1. This TCR came from a man aged 30 to 39 in good health. Sequencing input: naive CD4+ T cells sorted from blood. Described subset: CD45RA+ positively selected. The CDR3 DNA reads as TGCGCCAGCAGCTTGACAGGGGGGGAGACCCAGTACTTC. It is translated as CASSLTGGETQYF.